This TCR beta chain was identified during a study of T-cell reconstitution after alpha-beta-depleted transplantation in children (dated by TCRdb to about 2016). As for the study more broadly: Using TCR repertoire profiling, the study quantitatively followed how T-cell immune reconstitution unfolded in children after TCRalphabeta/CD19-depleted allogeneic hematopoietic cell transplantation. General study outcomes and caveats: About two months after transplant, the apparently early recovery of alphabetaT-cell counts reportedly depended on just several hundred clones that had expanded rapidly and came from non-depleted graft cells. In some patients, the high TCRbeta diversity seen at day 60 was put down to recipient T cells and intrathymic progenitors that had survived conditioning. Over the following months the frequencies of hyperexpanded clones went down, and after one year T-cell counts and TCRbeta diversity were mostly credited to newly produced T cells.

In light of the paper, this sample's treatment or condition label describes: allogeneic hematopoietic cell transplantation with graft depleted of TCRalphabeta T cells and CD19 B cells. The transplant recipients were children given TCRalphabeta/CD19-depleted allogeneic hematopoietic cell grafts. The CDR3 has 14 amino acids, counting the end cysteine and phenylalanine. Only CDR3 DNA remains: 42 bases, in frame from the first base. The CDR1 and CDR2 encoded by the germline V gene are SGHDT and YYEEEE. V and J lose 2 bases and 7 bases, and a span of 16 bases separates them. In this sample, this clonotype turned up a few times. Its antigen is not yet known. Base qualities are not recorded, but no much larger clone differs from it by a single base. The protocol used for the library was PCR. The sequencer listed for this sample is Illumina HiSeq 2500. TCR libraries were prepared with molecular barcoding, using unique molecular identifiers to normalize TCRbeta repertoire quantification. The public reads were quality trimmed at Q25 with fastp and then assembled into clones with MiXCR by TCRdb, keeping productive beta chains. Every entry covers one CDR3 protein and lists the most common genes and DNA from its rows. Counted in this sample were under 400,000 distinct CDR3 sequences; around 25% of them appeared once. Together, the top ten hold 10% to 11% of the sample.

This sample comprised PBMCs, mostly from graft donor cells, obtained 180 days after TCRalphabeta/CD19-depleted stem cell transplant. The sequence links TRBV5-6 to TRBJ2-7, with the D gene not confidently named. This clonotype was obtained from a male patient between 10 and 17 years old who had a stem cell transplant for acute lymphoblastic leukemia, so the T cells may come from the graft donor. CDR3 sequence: CASSLTHTQLEQYF. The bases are TGTGCCAGCAGCTTAACCCACACACAACTAGAGCAGTACTTC.